Reported below is one T cell receptor beta chain. Its binding antigen is unknown. Base-call qualities are not available, and no considerably larger clone is one nucleotide away. These data come from a study of radiation and T cells in renal cell carcinoma (TCRdb year 2020). For context, the study as a whole: The samples were drawn from a clinical trial, where primary renal cell carcinomas were treated with 15 Gy of stereotactic body radiation therapy and then removed by nephrectomy 4 weeks afterward. Across all 50 or so samples, 4,016,671 unique CDR3 nucleotide sequences encoding about 2.4 million unique CDR3 amino acid sequences were identified. In total, about 50 samples, comprising roughly 25 tumors and roughly 27 peripheral blood samples, were subjected to TCR beta sequencing. General conclusions and limits of the study: Because pretreatment tumor biopsies were not available, the study could not determine whether clonotypes were already present within the tumor at baseline. The single-armed trial design could not address effects of radiation dose or scheduling on the TCR repertoire. Blood repertoire dynamics were not followed beyond 4 weeks after treatment. In blood, the top tumor clonotypes increased between baseline and 2 weeks post-radiation and then shrank by 4 weeks, which suggests that tumor-resident clones expanded only transiently.

The immunoSEQ kit was used, according to the manufacturer's recommendations, to generate TCR beta libraries from genomic DNA. Library preparation used a first multiplex PCR with proprietary primers, then a second PCR adding unique barcodes, with bead cleanups after each round. Each sample batch included a kit-provided positive control reaction and a negative control reaction. The final libraries were assessed on an Agilent 4200 TapeStation D1000 ScreenTape, pooled by volume, and quantified by qPCR. Sequencing ran on an Illumina NextSeq500 with a MidOutput 150-cycle cartridge, using 156 Read1 and 15 Index1 cycles with kit custom primers. The pooled library was loaded at roughly 1 pM with approximately 20% PhiX control spiked in. Per the source publication's procedure: Vendor-processed data were analyzed in R, with a clonotype defined as all T cells sharing the same CDR3 nucleotide sequence. For clone abundance analyses, frequencies were normalized to the 10,000 most abundant clones per sample. Public T cell clones, which averaged fewer than five per sample, were removed prior to analysis. Tumor-enriched clonotypes and baseline blood-enriched clonotypes were defined as those with an abundance difference of at least 32-fold between compartments. A beta-binomial differential abundance model was used to identify clonotypes that were expanded or contracted between blood time points. Similarity between tumor and blood repertoires was quantified using the Baroni-Urbani and Buser coefficient, and groups were compared with two-tailed Wilcoxon tests in R. This is the immuneACCESS table as TCRdb keeps it, with only in-frame sequences that have V and J called. A part of the clones is gone; compared with another copy, unresolved V genes explain less than half, and the rest is unexplained. The V and J calls and clone size are taken from that table; D and trimming were inferred from the DNA. The sample table lists some 75,000 clones, roughly 82% of them with a count of one. Almost 6% of the sample is taken by the ten largest.

This specimen's time point label, interpreted: blood 2 weeks post-SBRT. The label giving this sample's treatment or condition can be read as: 15 Gy SBRT to primary tumor, nephrectomy 4 weeks later. To follow tumor-enriched clonotypes, serial peripheral blood was collected from radiation-treated patients at baseline and at 2 weeks and 4 weeks after SBRT. All patients had renal cell carcinoma with clear cell pathology. Genomic DNA for TCR sequencing was prepared using the QIAamp DNA Blood Mini Kit (Qiagen). Only samples passing all quality control checks were included in the analyses. The sequence was collected from a man aged 55 to 69 with renal cell carcinoma. Sequences were derived from blood, sampled from a patient whose treatment included radiotherapy and nephrectomy.

The DNA reads as follows: TGCGCCAGCAGTCATGCACCAGCCTACAATGAGCAGTTCTTC. It is translated as CASSHAPAYNEQFF. The chain is made from TRBV23-1 and TRBJ2-1, with the D gene too uncertain to name. TRBV23-1 is an ORF, with its function uncertain. V loses 3 bases, J loses 2 bases, and the germline ends lie 8 bases apart. The CDR3 starts with the cysteine, ends with the phenylalanine, and has 14 residues. CDR3 DNA only is kept here, 42 bases in frame from base 1.